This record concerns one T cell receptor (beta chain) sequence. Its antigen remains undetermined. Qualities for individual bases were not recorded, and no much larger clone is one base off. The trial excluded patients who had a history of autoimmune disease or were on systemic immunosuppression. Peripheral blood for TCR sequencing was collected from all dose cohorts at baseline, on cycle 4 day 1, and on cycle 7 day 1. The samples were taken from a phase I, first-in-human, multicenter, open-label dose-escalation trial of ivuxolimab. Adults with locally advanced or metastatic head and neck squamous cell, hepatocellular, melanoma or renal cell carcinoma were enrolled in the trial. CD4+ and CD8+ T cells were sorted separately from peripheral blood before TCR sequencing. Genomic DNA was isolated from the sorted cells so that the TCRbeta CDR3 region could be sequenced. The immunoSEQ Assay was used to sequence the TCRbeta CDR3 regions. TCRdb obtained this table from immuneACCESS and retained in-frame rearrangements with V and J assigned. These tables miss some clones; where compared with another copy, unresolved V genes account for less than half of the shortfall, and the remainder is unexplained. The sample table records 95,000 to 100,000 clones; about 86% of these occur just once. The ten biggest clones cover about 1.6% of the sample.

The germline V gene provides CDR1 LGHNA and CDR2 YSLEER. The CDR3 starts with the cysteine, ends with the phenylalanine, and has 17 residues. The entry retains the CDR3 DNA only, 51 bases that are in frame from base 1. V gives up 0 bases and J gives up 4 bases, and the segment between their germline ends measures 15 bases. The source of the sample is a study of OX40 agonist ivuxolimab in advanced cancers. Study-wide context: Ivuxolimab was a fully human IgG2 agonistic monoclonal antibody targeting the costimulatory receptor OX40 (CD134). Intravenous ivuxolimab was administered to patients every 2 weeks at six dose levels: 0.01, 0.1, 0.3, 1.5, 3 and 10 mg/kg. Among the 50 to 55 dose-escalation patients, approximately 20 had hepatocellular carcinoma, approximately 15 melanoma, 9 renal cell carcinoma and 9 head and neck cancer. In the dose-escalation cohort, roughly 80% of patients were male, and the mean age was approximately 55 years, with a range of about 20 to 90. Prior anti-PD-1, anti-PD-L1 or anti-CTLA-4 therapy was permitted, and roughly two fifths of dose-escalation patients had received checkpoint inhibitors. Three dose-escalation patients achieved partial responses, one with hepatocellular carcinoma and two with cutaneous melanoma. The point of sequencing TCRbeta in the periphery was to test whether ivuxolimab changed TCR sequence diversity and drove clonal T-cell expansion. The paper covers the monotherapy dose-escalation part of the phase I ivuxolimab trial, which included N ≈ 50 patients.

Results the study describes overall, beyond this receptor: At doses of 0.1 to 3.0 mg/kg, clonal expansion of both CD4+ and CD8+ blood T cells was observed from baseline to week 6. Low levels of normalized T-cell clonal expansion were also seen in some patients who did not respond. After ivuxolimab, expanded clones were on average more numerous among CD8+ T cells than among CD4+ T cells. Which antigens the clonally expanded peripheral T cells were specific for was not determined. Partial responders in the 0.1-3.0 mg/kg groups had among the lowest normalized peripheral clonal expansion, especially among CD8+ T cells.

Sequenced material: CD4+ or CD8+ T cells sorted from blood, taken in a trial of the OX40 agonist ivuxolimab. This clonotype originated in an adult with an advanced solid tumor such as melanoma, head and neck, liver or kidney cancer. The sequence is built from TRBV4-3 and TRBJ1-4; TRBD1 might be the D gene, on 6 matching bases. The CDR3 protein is CASSQDTGAWGNEKLFF. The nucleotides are TGCGCCAGCAGCCAAGATACGGGGGCGTGGGGTAATGAAAAACTGTTTTTT.